This T cell receptor beta chain was recovered during a study of OX40 agonist ivuxolimab in advanced cancers. Across the whole study: The patients received ivuxolimab by intravenous route every 2 weeks at 0.01 to 10 mg/kg.

Assay used: immunoSEQ multiplex PCR; TCRdb lists only in-frame clones, some missing. The sample consists of fewer than 35,000 clones, 89% of them appearing once. Study-level points and caveats: Averaged across samples, CD8+ T cells carried more expanded clones than CD4+ did. Both blood CD4+ and CD8+ T cells showed clonal growth by week 6 at 0.1 to 3.0 mg/kg. Partial responders dosed at 0.1-3.0 mg/kg displayed clonal expansion ranking among the lowest.

A single count supports this clone. Its antigen is still unknown. Germline CDR1 and CDR2: SQVTM and ANQGSEA. Losses at the gene ends were 5 bases for V and 3 bases for J; bases not matched to a gene: 3. This CDR3 is 14 amino acids long. This chain uses TRBV29-1 with TRBJ2-1; 11 bases line up with TRBD1. The sequence was collected from an adult with an advanced solid tumor such as melanoma, head and neck, liver or kidney cancer. The sample here was CD4+ or CD8+ T cells sorted from blood, taken in a trial of the OX40 agonist ivuxolimab. This CDR3 is CSVSGTGGYNEQFF. The CDR3 nucleotides read TGCAGCGTTTCAGGGACAGGGGGCTACAATGAGCAGTTCTTC.